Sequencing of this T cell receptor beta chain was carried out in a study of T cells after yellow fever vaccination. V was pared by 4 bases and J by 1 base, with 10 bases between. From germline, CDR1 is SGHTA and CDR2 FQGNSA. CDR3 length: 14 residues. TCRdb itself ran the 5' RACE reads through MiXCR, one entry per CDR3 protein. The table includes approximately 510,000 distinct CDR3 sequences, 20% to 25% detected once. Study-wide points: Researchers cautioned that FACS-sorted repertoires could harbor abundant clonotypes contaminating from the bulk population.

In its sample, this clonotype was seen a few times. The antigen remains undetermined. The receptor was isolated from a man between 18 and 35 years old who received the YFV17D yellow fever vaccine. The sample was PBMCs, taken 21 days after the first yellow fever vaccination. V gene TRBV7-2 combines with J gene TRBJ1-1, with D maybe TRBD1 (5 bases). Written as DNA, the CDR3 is TGTGCCAGCAGCTCTAGAAGGGGGAACACTGAAGCTTTCTTT. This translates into CASSSRRGNTEAFF. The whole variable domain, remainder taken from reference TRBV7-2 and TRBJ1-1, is GAGVSQSPSNKVTEKGKDVELRCDPISGHTALYWYRQSLGQGLEFLIYFQGNSAPDKSGLPSDRFSAERTGGSVSTLTIQRTQQEDSAVYLCASSSRRGNTEAFFGQGTRLTVV.